These 24 T cell receptor beta chains originate from one sample sequenced in a study of Graves' ophthalmopathy and Graves' hyperthyroidism. From RNA, the CDR3 regions of TCR beta chains were amplified and sequenced. First-round RT-PCR employed HTBI primers, with a second-round multiplex PCR after it. One entry per CDR3 protein results from TCRdb running MiXCR on the multiplex PCR reads. The data contain about 400,000 distinct CDR3 sequences, around 21% of them singletons. Specimen: peripheral blood. The receptors were sampled from a woman aged 18-29 years with stable Graves' hyperthyroidism.

This clonotype has at least ten counts. This chain uses TRBV6-1 with TRBJ1-2, with 7 bases matching TRBD1. There are 14 residues in the CDR3. Trimming cost V 6 bases and J 1 base; bases outside gene matches: 5. The germline V gene encodes CDR1 MNHNS and CDR2 SASEGT. CDR3 amino acids: CASRGQALNYGYTF. The DNA of the CDR3 is TGTGCCAGCAGAGGACAGGCTCTTAACTATGGCTACACCTTC.

Ten or more counts support this clonotype. The chain has TRBV12-3 or TRBV12-4 and TRBJ2-7, with TRBD1 as a possible D gene (5 bases). The CDR3 is made up of 12 amino acids. The V end lost 2 bases, the J end lost 6 bases, and 8 bases lay between the germline ends. In DNA, the CDR3 is TGTGCCAGCAGTTTACTAGGGGTCGAGCAGTACTTC. Translated, it gives CASSLLGVEQYF.

This clonotype was seen only a few times. V and J are TRBV27 and TRBJ1-2; possibly TRBD1 for D (6 bases). The CDR3 is 15 residues long. CDR1 MNHEY and CDR2 SMNVEV come from the germline V gene (reference sequence). Trimming took 2 bases from V and 4 from J, leaving 14 bases between them. The CDR3 region is CASSLIGGLGYGYTF. CDR3 sequence (DNA): TGTGCCAGCAGTTTAATCGGGGGCTTGGGCTATGGCTACACCTTC.

The chain is built from TRBV5-4 and TRBJ1-3, with 10 bases identical to TRBD1. CDR1 SGHNT and CDR2 YYREEE come from the germline V gene (reference sequence). The V segment lost 0 bases and the J segment 4 bases; nucleotides outside the gene matches: 10. CDR3 size: 18 residues. CDR3 sequence: CASSLASGTGASGNTIYF. Here the CDR3 DNA reads TGTGCCAGCAGCTTGGCCTCAGGGACAGGGGCTTCAGGAAACACCATATATTTT.

This clonotype has at least ten counts. The chain employs TRBV20-1 and TRBJ2-7, with 8 bases aligning to TRBD1. The CDR3 sequence is 12 residues long. Germline trimming cut 5 bases from V and 10 bases from J; bases unmatched to any gene: 10. Germline CDR1 and CDR2: DFQATT and SNEGSKA (reference sequence). CDR3 in amino acids: CSARDRKVPQYF. CDR3 coding DNA: TGCAGTGCTCGGGACAGGAAGGTCCCCCAGTACTTC.

This clonotype was observed many times. This chain connects TRBV5-1 to TRBJ2-2; D is uncertain. Deletions cut 0 bases from V and 7 bases from J, with 10 bases between. The V gene's germline CDR1 is SGHRS and CDR2 YFSETQ. The CDR3 is made up of 14 amino acids. CDR3 loop: CASSLGLRNGELFF. DNA for the CDR3: TGCGCCAGCAGCTTGGGGCTAAGGAACGGGGAGCTGTTTTTT.

The rearrangement links TRBV28 to TRBJ2-7; no clear D. V gave up 7 bases and J gave up 2 bases, with 9 bases separating them. The CDR3 covers 12 residues. Looked up from germline, CDR1 is MDHEN and CDR2 is SYDVKM. The CDR3 DNA reads as TGTGCCAGCAACTCCGGCACCTACGAGCAGTACTTC. It specifies CASNSGTYEQYF. The full variable domain, completed using reference TRBV28 and TRBJ2-7, is DVKVTQSSRYLVKRTGEKVFLECVQDMDHENMFWYRQDPGLGLRLIYFSYDVKMKEKGDIPEGYSVSREKKERFSLILESASTNQTSMYLCASNSGTYEQYFGPGTRLTVT.

This clonotype was counted many times. V and J are TRBV20-1 and TRBJ2-7; the D call may be TRBD1 or TRBD2 (5 bases each). V was cut by 6 bases and J by 3 bases, with 21 bases left in between. The CDR3 sequence is 15 residues long. The germline V gene has CDR1 DFQATT and CDR2 SNEGSKA (reference sequence). As DNA, the CDR3 is TGCAGTGCCAAGACCGAGGGCTGGGGGTTCTACGAGCAGTACTTC. Residues: CSAKTEGWGFYEQYF.

This clonotype came up many times. This chain joins TRBV7-9 and TRBJ1-2; the D gene is possibly TRBD1 (5 bases). This CDR3 is 14 amino acids long. V gave up 5 bases and J gave up 4 bases, with 14 bases separating them. Germline V gene lookup returns CDR1 SEHNR and CDR2 FQNEAQ (reference sequence). The CDR3 DNA reads TGTGCCAGCAGCGCCAGTCGGGGCGCCTATGGCTACACCTTC. Its protein product is CASSASRGAYGYTF.

This clonotype was observed many times. This chain links TRBV7-2 with TRBJ1-1, with 9 bases fitting TRBD1. The CDR3 is 15 amino acids. V trimming: 5 bases; J trimming: 5 bases; junction bases outside the gene matches: 9. CDR1 is SGHTA and CDR2 is FQGNSA in the germline V gene. The CDR3 bases are TGTGCCAGCAGCGAGATTGGGACAGGGAGGACTGAAGCTTTCTTT. It encodes CASSEIGTGRTEAFF.

The CDR3 DNA sequence: TGTGCCAGCAGTGAAATCAGGGTCGGGGAGACCCAGTACTTC. It codes for CASSEIRVGETQYF. The J gene is TRBJ2-5, the V gene TRBV6-1; a possible D gene is TRBD1 (5 bases). CDR1 and CDR2 from the germline V gene are MNHNS and SASEGT. This CDR3 has 14 residues. V was pared by 2 bases and J by 5 bases, with 12 bases between.

This clonotype showed up many times. The rearrangement links TRBV6-1 to TRBJ1-2; 10 bases line up with TRBD1. V lost 3 bases to trimming and J lost 4 bases; unmatched junction nucleotides: 5. CDR1 is MNHNS, CDR2 SASEGT, per germline. This CDR3 contains 15 residues. The CDR3 reads CASSDIGQGVYGYTF. In nucleotides, the CDR3 is TGTGCCAGCAGTGATATAGGACAGGGGGTCTATGGCTACACCTTC.

This clonotype has a count of ten or more. V gene TRBV28 combines with J gene TRBJ1-2, with D unresolved. Trimming took off 5 bases at V and 0 bases at J, with 4 bases between the two ends. The CDR3 sequence is 12 residues long. The germline V gene has CDR1 MDHEN and CDR2 SYDVKM. The CDR3 sequence is CASSKANYGYTF. CDR3 sequence (DNA): TGTGCCAGCAGTAAGGCTAACTATGGCTACACCTTC.

This clonotype has a count of ten or more. The chain recombines TRBV6-2 or TRBV6-3 with TRBJ1-6, with 12 bases identical to TRBD1. V shed 6 bases and J 9 bases; nucleotides not matched to a gene: 12. The CDR3 sequence is 17 residues long. CDR1 and CDR2 (germline): MNHEY, SVGEGT. CDR3 sequence reads: CASRGPGTGGEGSPLHF. The CDR3, as DNA: TGTGCCAGCAGGGGTCCCGGGACAGGGGGCGAAGGTTCACCCCTCCACTTT.

This chain links TRBV27 with TRBJ2-5; 7 positions agree with TRBD1. The CDR3 sequence is 13 residues long. Germline CDR1 is MNHEY and CDR2 is SMNVEV (reference sequence). With V trimmed by 8 bases and J by 5 bases, 8 bases remained unmatched. CDR3 protein: CASLGGAEETQYF. The CDR3 nucleotides are TGTGCCAGCCTAGGGGGCGCCGAGGAGACCCAGTACTTC.

This clonotype occurred many times. The chain is built from TRBV27 and TRBJ2-7; 7 bases are a match to TRBD1. The CDR3 spans 13 residues. The V segment lost 6 bases and the J segment 5 bases; nucleotides outside the gene matches: 7. Germline loops: CDR1 MNHEY, CDR2 SMNVEV (reference sequence). The CDR3 DNA is TGTGCCAGCAGACGACAGGGTGATCACGAGCAGTACTTC. As protein: CASRRQGDHEQYF.

This clonotype was counted ten times or more. The chain carries TRBV7-2 and TRBJ2-1; the match to TRBD2 covers 12 bases. The CDR3 contains 15 residues. The V segment lost 5 bases and the J segment 5 bases; nucleotides outside the gene matches: 4. The germline gives CDR1 SGHTA, CDR2 FQGNSA. The chain's CDR3 is CASSPGLAGNNEQFF. CDR3 bases: TGTGCCAGCAGCCCCGGACTAGCGGGAAACAATGAGCAGTTCTTC.

This clonotype occurred many times. The gene calls are TRBV6-1 and TRBJ2-4; TRBD1 is a possible D gene (7 bases). Trimming removed 5 bases at V and 1 base at J, with 15 bases between. Germline assignment: CDR1 MNHNS and CDR2 SASEGT. CDR3 length: 16 residues. CDR3 DNA sequence: TGTGCCAGCAGTCAGAGATCAGGGGGGGCCAAAAACATTCAGTACTTC. It specifies CASSQRSGGAKNIQYF.

In this sample, this clonotype turned up many times. The J gene is TRBJ2-5, the V gene TRBV9, with 16 bases aligning to TRBD2. Trimming took 4 bases from V and 7 from J; bases not matched to a gene: 16. The CDR3 has 19 residues. Germline CDR1 is SGDLS and CDR2 is YYNGEE. The CDR3 DNA reads TGTGCCAGCAGCAAAGGTCCGGGACTAGCGGGAGGGAAGGTTGGGACCCAGTACTTC. The encoded protein is CASSKGPGLAGGKVGTQYF.

The table lists this clonotype with many counts. The rearrangement links TRBV2 to TRBJ2-2, with 11 bases that match TRBD1. The CDR3 is 15 amino acids. Germline loops: CDR1 SNHLY, CDR2 FYNNEI. Trimming took 8 bases from V and 5 from J; bases not matched to a gene: 7. The CDR3 bases are TGTGCCAGCTCGATAGGGACAGGGGGGACCGGGGAGCTGTTTTTT. Translating gives CASSIGTGGTGELFF.

This clonotype was counted many times. The V gene is TRBV6-2 or TRBV6-3, the J gene TRBJ1-1, with D possibly matching TRBD1 (5 bases). The germline V gene has CDR1 MNHEY and CDR2 SVGEGT. CDR3 length equals 15 residues. The ends were cut back, 5 bases at V and 5 bases at J, with 18 bases in the middle. The chain's CDR3 is CASSQTGRGRTEAFF. DNA for the CDR3: TGTGCCAGCAGTCAGACGGGACGTGGGAGGACTGAAGCTTTCTTT.

V and J are TRBV29-1 and TRBJ1-1; tentative D call: TRBD1 (6 bases). Per germline, CDR1 SQVTM and CDR2 ANQGSEA. The CDR3 length is 10 residues. With 5 bases removed from V and 11 bases from J, the gap between germline ends came to 12 bases. The CDR3 DNA reads TGCAGCGTTTTAACAGGGTACGCTTTCTTT. Encoded protein: CSVLTGYAFF.

This clonotype was found many times. V and J are TRBV5-4 and TRBJ2-7, with 12 nucleotides matching TRBD2. Germline assignment: CDR1 SGHNT and CDR2 YYREEE (reference sequence). This CDR3 is built from 15 residues. V dropped 4 bases and J dropped 1; count of bases not matched to a gene: 3. This CDR3 is CASSPTSGGSYEQYF. The CDR3 DNA sequence: TGTGCCAGCAGCCCGACTAGCGGGGGTTCCTACGAGCAGTACTTC.

This clonotype was picked up a small number of times. The chain links TRBV3-1 to TRBJ1-5; D is possibly TRBD1 (6 bases). Germline V gene data show CDR1 as LGHDT and CDR2 as YNNKEL (reference sequence). Trimming shortened V by 2 bases and J by 7 bases, and 12 bases separated the two germline ends. The CDR3 totals 14 residues. The CDR3 sequence: CASSQPGVEQPQHF. In nucleotides, the CDR3 is TGTGCCAGCAGCCAACCAGGGGTCGAGCAGCCCCAGCATTTT.